This TCR beta chain was recovered during a study of T cells in Graves' hyperthyroidism and ophthalmopathy. This clonotype was found many times. Trimming pared 8 bases from V and 2 bases from J, leaving 10 bases between. This CDR3 spans 12 amino acids. Germline values: CDR1 MDHEN, CDR2 SYDVKM. There were TCR beta CDR3 regions amplified from RNA transcripts. Primed by the HTBI set, a first-round RT-PCR was run on the TCR CDR3. TCRdb re-called the multiplex PCR reads through MiXCR, storing one row per CDR3 protein. The sample holds around 350,000 distinct CDR3 sequences, about 15% seen once. The origin of this receptor is a woman aged 25 to 39 with Graves' ophthalmopathy. The rearrangement joins TRBV28 to TRBJ2-7; TRBD2 might be the D (6 bases). Material: blood. The CDR3, as DNA: TGTGCCAGCCGGGACTTACCCTACGAGCAGTACTTC. This codes for CASRDLPYEQYF.